Detailed here is one TCR beta chain. What it binds is not known. The germline V gene has CDR1 SGDLS and CDR2 YYNGEE. The CDR3 sequence is 12 residues long. V lost 4 bases and J lost 7, with 8 bases in between. This specimen belongs to a study of shared clonotypes between healthy human individuals. Under the authors' procedure: ImmunoSEQ only sent back junction sequences with no quality scores, so filtering was done differently. Produced via immunoSEQ multiplex PCR; TCRdb's table is partial and in-frame only. The DNA was the basis for D and trimming; V, J and clone size are from that table. The table includes nearly 2 million clones, less than 95% detected once. General observations from the study: It was the non-shared clonotypes that had lower generation probabilities than clonotypes shared by all four donors. Memory subsets had estimated richness that was generally smaller than that of naive subsets.

Terminally differentiated effector memory CD45RA+ cells were left out of the naive CD8 fraction, which was CD45RO-negative and positively selected for CCR7. The chain employs TRBV9 and TRBJ1-4; D is uncertain. Material: naive CD8+ T cells sorted from blood. This clonotype originated in a young man in good health. CDR3 loop: CASSPNSEKLFF. For the CDR3, the DNA is TGTGCCAGCAGCCCCAACAGTGAAAAACTGTTTTTT.